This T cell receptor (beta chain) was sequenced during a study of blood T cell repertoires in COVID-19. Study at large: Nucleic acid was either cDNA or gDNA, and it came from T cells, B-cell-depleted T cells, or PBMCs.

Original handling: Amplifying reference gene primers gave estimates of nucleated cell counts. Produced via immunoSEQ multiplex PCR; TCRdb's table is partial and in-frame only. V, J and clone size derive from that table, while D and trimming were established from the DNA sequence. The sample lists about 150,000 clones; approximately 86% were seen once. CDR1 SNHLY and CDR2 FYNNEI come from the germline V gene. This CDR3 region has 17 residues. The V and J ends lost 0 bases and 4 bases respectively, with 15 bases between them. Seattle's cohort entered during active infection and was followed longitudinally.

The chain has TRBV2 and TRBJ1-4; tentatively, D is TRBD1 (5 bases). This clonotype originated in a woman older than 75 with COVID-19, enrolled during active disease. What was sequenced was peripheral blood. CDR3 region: CASSEALWAGGNEKLFF. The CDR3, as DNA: TGTGCCAGCAGTGAAGCCCTCTGGGCGGGGGGTAATGAAAAACTGTTTTTT.